This TCR beta chain was captured by sequencing in a study of T cell responses to AZD1222 COVID-19 vaccine. Findings and caveats of the study: Variant regions that are unmutated are reportedly the target of nearly half of spike-specific TCRs. Spike-specific TCR breadth and depth both grew after two AZD1222 doses. It should be noted that donors were predominantly white British and more often female, and clonal diversity was possibly underestimated. Scientists sampled the repertoires only once the peak T cell response had passed.

Libraries were prepared by immunoSEQ multiplex PCR; TCRdb keeps only in-frame clonotypes and omits some of them. This sample has about 120,000 clones, with about 90% found just once. Comments on this clone: Its antigen remains unknown.

The germline gives CDR1 GTSNPN, CDR2 SVGIG (reference sequence). V lost 0 bases and J lost 3, with 9 bases in between. This CDR3 is 14 amino acids long. The sequence was obtained from an adult in good health. Sequences were derived from peripheral blood, sampled on day 0 of AZD1222 vaccination. The chain employs TRBV30 and TRBJ1-5; D ambiguous. The CDR3 loop reads CAWSVGQANQPQHF. In DNA, the CDR3 is TGTGCCTGGAGTGTCGGTCAAGCCAATCAGCCCCAGCATTTT.